A single sample gave rise to the 21 T cell receptor beta chains below, sequenced in a study of blood T cell repertoires in COVID-19. Produced via immunoSEQ multiplex PCR; TCRdb's table is partial and in-frame only. The table records around 84,000 clones, 85% to 90% of them present only once. Sequences were obtained from peripheral blood. The receptors come from a man older than 75 with active or convalescent COVID-19.

This chain links TRBV7-3 with TRBJ2-1, with D possibly matching TRBD2 (6 bases). From germline, CDR1 is SGHTA and CDR2 FQGTGA. V lost 1 base to trimming and J lost 9 bases, with 19 bases between them. The CDR3 is 16 amino acids. Written as DNA, the CDR3 is TGTGCCAGCAGCTTAATCCCCCGAGGCGGGAACGGTGAGCAGTTCTTC. Amino acids: CASSLIPRGGNGEQFF.

The rearrangement links TRBV11-3 to TRBJ2-5; maybe TRBD1 (6 bases). Germline V CDR1 and CDR2: SGHNT, YENEEA. This CDR3 is built from 14 residues. The ends were cut back, 5 bases at V and 3 bases at J, with 13 bases in the middle. CDR3 sequence (DNA): TGTGCCAGCAGCCCTGGGACAAATAAAGAGACCCAGTACTTC. Translated, it gives CASSPGTNKETQYF.

The chain links TRBV18 to TRBJ2-3, with TRBD1 as a possible D gene (6 bases). Germline loops: CDR1 KGHSH, CDR2 LQKENI. V was trimmed by 2 bases and J by 0 bases, leaving 18 bases between them. The CDR3 totals 18 residues. The CDR3 sequence: CASSPFEVGQTSTDTQYF. CDR3 DNA: TGTGCCAGCTCACCATTTGAAGTTGGACAGACTAGCACAGATACGCAGTATTTT.

This chain links TRBV5-1 with TRBJ1-5; maybe TRBD1 (5 bases). This CDR3 is 15 amino acids long. The germline V and J ends were trimmed by 4 bases and 3 bases, with 14 bases remaining between them. The germline V gene has CDR1 SGHRS and CDR2 YFSETQ. Written as DNA, the CDR3 is TGCGCCAGCAGCCCAGGCGGGGGGGTCAATCAGCCCCAGCATTTT. This sequence encodes CASSPGGGVNQPQHF.

The gene calls are TRBV19 and TRBJ2-2, with TRBD2 matching over 8 bases. The CDR3 covers 17 residues. Germline loops: CDR1 LNHDA, CDR2 SQIVND (reference sequence). V gave up 5 bases and J gave up 3 bases; unmatched junction bases: 11. CDR3 bases: TGTGCCAGTAGTGACCCCAGGCGGGGGGCCGACACCGGGGAGCTGTTTTTT. This translates into CASSDPRRGADTGELFF. Complete variable domain (other parts from reference TRBV19 and TRBJ2-2): DGGITQSPKYLFRKEGQNVTLSCEQNLNHDAMYWYRQDPGQGLRLIYYSQIVNDFQKGDIAEGYSVSREKKESFPLTVTSAQKNPTAFYLCASSDPRRGADTGELFFGEGSRLTVL.

This chain joins TRBV11-2 and TRBJ1-1, with D tentatively TRBD1 (5 bases). The V gene lost 4 bases and the J gene lost 6 bases, with 12 bases spanning the gap. CDR3 length: 13 residues. Germline V lookup: CDR1 SGHAT, CDR2 FQNNGV. CDR3 protein: CASSYDSRSEAFF. The CDR3 DNA is TGTGCCAGCAGCTATGACAGCAGATCTGAAGCTTTCTTT.

The rearrangement links TRBV15 to TRBJ2-3, with 8 positions matching TRBD2. CDR3 length: 15 amino acids. Looked up from germline, CDR1 is LNHNV and CDR2 is YYDKDF (reference sequence). J gave up 2 bases and V 0 bases, and 1 base lay outside the gene matches. The CDR3 loop is CATSRDSGATDTQYF. The CDR3 coding sequence is TGTGCCACCAGCAGAGATAGCGGGGCCACAGATACGCAGTATTTT.

The CDR3 is CASIYGQGRLDTQYF. The CDR3, as DNA: TGTGCCAGCATTTACGGACAGGGACGGTTAGATACGCAGTATTTT. The rearrangement links TRBV2 to TRBJ2-3; 8 bases agree with TRBD1. Germline CDR1 reads SNHLY; CDR2 reads FYNNEI. The CDR3 runs to 15 residues. The junction had 11 bases not matched to a gene; V was cut back by 7 bases and J by 5 bases.

J is TRBJ2-1 and V is TRBV12-3 or TRBV12-4; no clear D. The CDR3 extends over 12 amino acids. Trimming removed 3 bases at V and 7 bases at J, with 7 bases between. The CDR3 is CASSFLRNEQFF. The CDR3 coding sequence is TGTGCCAGCAGTTTTCTGCGTAATGAGCAGTTCTTC.

CDR3 region: CASNPGPNTIYF. The CDR3 bases are TGTGCCAGCAACCCGGGTCCGAACACCATATATTTT. This rearrangement joins TRBV12-3 or TRBV12-4 to TRBJ1-3; D unclear. V lost 7 bases, J lost 7 bases, and 11 bases lay in between. The CDR3 length is 12 residues.

The chain carries TRBV5-1 and TRBJ2-3, with 9 bases fitting TRBD2. Germline assignment: CDR1 SGHRS and CDR2 YFSETQ. J gave up 6 bases and V 1 base, and 15 bases lay outside the gene matches. The CDR3 extends over 18 amino acids. Here the CDR3 DNA reads TGCGCCAGCAGCTTGAGGGGCCTAGCGGGAACGGAAGGGGATACGCAGTATTTT. Encoded protein: CASSLRGLAGTEGDTQYF.

The chain couples TRBV28 to TRBJ2-7; TRBD2 might be the D (6 bases). Per germline, CDR1 MDHEN and CDR2 SYDVKM. V lost 6 bases, J lost 0 bases, and 15 bases lay in between. CDR3 length: 15 residues. This chain's CDR3 is CASSPPGDSSYEQYV. The CDR3 nucleotides read TGTGCCAGCAGCCCCCCGGGGGATAGCTCCTACGAGCAGTACGTC.

The chain combines TRBV18 with TRBJ2-1; 10 bases are a match to TRBD2. CDR1 is KGHSH, CDR2 LQKENI, per germline. The CDR3 totals 16 residues. J gave up 6 bases and V 3 bases, and 8 bases lay outside the gene matches. The CDR3, as DNA: TGTGCCAGCTCACCCCTGCTAGCGGGAGAGGGCAATGAGCAGTTCTTC. Its protein product is CASSPLLAGEGNEQFF. The whole variable domain, remainder taken from reference TRBV18 and TRBJ2-1, is NAGVMQNPRHLVRRRGQEARLRCSPMKGHSHVYWYRQLPEEGLKFMVYLQKENIIDESGMPKERFSAEFPKEGPSILRIQQVVRGDSAAYFCASSPLLAGEGNEQFFGPGTRLTVL.

The gene calls are TRBV28 and TRBJ1-1, with D perhaps TRBD1 (6 bases). Trimming cost V 5 bases and J 4 bases, with 11 bases left between them. Per germline, CDR1 MDHEN and CDR2 SYDVKM. This CDR3 comprises 13 residues. CDR3 DNA: TGTGCCAGCAGTGGACCCAGGGGCACTGAAGCTTTCTTT. Encoded protein: CASSGPRGTEAFF.

The chain carries TRBV3-1 (or the pseudogene TRBV3-2) and TRBJ2-3; TRBD2 matches at 11 bases. Germline CDR1 LGHDT, CDR2 YNNKEL (reference sequence). The CDR3 runs to 17 residues. With V trimmed by 0 bases and J by 4 bases, 6 bases remained unmatched. In DNA, the CDR3 is TGTGCCAGCAGCCAAGATAGGAGGACTAGCGGGCCAGATACGCAGTATTTT. It codes for CASSQDRRTSGPDTQYF.

The rearrangement uses TRBV2 and TRBJ1-2, with 7 bases aligning to TRBD1. Germline lookup yields CDR1 SNHLY and CDR2 FYNNEI. Trimming removed 5 bases from V and 1 base from J; junction bases left unmatched: 10. The CDR3 loop spans 16 amino acids. The CDR3 bases are TGTGCCAGCAGTACCATACGGACAGGCGGTAACTATGGCTACACCTTC. This codes for CASSTIRTGGNYGYTF. Drawing the rest from reference TRBV2 and TRBJ1-2, the complete variable domain is EPEVTQTPSHQVTQMGQEVILRCVPISNHLYFYWYRQILGQKVEFLVSFYNNEISEKSEIFDDQFSVERPDGSNFTLKIRSTKLEDSAMYFCASSTIRTGGNYGYTFGSGTRLTVV.

With regard to this clone: One junction end does not reproduce the germline sequence, and a read error may be involved. The sample has other DNA sequences that encode this CDR3 too. The chain joins TRBV19 to TRBJ2-1; possible D gene TRBD1, 6 bases. Germline loops: CDR1 LNHDA, CDR2 SQIVND (reference sequence). The CDR3 has 13 residues. CDR3 in amino acids: CASSVTGSTEQFF. CDR3 sequence (DNA): TGTGCCAGTAGTGTTACAGGGTCGACTGAGCAATTCTTC.

The chain couples TRBV5-1 to TRBJ2-3, with no clear D. The germline gives CDR1 SGHRS, CDR2 YFSETQ. The CDR3 extends over 14 amino acids. Trimming took off 0 bases at V and 0 bases at J, with 5 bases between the two ends. CDR3 DNA: TGCGCCAGCAGCTTGGGGCGGAGCACAGATACGCAGTATTTT. Residues: CASSLGRSTDTQYF.

V and J are TRBV30 and TRBJ1-6; a possible D gene is TRBD1 (6 bases). Germline values: CDR1 GTSNPN, CDR2 SVGIG (reference sequence). The germline V and J ends were trimmed by 3 bases and 0 bases, with 15 bases remaining between them. The CDR3 runs to 17 residues. CDR3 residues: CAWRSGTLSSYNSPLHF. The DNA for the CDR3 is TGTGCCTGGAGGTCCGGGACACTGAGCTCCTATAATTCACCCCTCCACTTT.

The rearrangement joins TRBV7-3 to TRBJ2-1; TRBD2 matches 8 bases. CDR1 is SGHTA and CDR2 is FQGTGA in the germline V gene. With 1 base clipped from V and 7 bases from J, the junction kept 12 bases outside the gene matches. The CDR3 loop spans 17 amino acids. Here the CDR3 reads CASSLKGGLAGLNEQFF. Written as DNA, the CDR3 is TGTGCCAGCAGCTTAAAGGGGGGTTTAGCGGGACTTAATGAGCAGTTCTTC.

Only a few counts were recorded for this clone. The V and J genes are TRBV19 and TRBJ1-1; no definite D call. The length of the CDR3 is 14 residues. V lost 3 bases, J lost 3 bases, and 11 bases lay in between. Germline V CDR1 and CDR2: LNHDA, SQIVND (reference sequence). As DNA, the CDR3 is TGTGCCAGTAGTATGGACTCGCGGGACACTGAAGCTTTCTTT. It encodes CASSMDSRDTEAFF.